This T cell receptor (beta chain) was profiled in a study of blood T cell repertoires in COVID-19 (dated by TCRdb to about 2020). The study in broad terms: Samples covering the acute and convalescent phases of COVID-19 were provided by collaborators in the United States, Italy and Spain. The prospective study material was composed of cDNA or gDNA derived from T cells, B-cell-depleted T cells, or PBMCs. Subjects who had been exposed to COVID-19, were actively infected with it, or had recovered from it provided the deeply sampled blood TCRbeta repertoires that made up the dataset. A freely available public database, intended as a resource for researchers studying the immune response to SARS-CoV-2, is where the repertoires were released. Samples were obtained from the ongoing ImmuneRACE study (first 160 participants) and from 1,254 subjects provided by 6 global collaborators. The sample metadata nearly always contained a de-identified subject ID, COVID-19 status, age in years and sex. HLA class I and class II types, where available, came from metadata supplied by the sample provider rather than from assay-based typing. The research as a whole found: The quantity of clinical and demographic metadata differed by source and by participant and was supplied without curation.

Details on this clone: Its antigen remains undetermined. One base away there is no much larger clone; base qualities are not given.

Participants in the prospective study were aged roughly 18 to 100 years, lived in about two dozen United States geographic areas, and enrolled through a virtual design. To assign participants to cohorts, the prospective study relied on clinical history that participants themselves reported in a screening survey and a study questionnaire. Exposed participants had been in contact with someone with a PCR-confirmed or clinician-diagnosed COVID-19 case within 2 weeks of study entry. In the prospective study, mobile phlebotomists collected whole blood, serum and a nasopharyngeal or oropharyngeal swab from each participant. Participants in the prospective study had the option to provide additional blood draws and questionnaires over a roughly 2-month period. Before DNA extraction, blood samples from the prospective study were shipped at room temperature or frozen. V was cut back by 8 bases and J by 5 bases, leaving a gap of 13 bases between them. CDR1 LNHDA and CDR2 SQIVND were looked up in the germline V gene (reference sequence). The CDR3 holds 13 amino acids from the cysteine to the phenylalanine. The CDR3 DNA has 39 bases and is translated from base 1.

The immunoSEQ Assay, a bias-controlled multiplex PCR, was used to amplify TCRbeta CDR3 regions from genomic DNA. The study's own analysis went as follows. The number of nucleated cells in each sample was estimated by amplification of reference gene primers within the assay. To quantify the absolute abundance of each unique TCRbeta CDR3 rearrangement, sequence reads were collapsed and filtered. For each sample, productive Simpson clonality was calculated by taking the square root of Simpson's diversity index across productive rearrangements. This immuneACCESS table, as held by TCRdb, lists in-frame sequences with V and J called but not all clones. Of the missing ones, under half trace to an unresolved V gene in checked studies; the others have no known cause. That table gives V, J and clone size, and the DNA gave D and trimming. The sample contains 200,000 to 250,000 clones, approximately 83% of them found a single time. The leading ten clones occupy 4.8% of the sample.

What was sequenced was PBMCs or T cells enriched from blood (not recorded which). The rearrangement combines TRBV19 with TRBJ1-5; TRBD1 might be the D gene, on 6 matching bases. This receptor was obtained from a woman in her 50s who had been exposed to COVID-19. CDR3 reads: CASRGQRDQPQHF. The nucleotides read TGTGCCAGTCGGGGACAACGGGATCAGCCCCAGCATTTT.